This entry features one TCR beta chain sequence. The data derive from a study of blood T cells in healthy people across ages. Trimming removed 0 bases from V and 3 bases from J; junction bases left unmatched: 10. Germline values: CDR1 SGHRS, CDR2 YFSETQ. The CDR3 totals 18 residues. Using a J-beta primer mix together with a sample-barcoded 5' primer, a second PCR was run for about 6 to 12 cycles. The authors tagged each cDNA molecule using a template-switch adaptor with 12 random nucleotides. A single record per CDR3 protein comes from TCRdb applying MiXCR to the 5' RACE reads. In the table there are nearly 800,000 distinct CDR3 sequences, 20% to 25% of which are singletons. These data were likewise used in another study, on T cells of mothers and their children.

Sample: blood. The chain couples TRBV5-1 to TRBJ2-1; 9 nucleotides agree with TRBD2. This receptor was taken from a boy aged 10-17 years in good health. CDR3 sequence: CASSLEVAGLAGYNEQFF. As DNA, the CDR3 is TGCGCCAGCAGCTTGGAAGTTGCGGGACTAGCAGGCTACAATGAGCAGTTCTTC.